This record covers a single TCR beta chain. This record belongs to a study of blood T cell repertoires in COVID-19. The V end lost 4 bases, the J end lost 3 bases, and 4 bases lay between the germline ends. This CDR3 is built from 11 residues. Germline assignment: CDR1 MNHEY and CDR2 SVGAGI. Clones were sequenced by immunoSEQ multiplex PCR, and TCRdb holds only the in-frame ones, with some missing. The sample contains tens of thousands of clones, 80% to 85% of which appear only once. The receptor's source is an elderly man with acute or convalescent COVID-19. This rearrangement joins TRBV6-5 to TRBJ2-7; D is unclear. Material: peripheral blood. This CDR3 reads CASSSFYEQYF. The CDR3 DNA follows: TGTGCCAGCAGTTCGTTCTACGAGCAGTACTTC.